This T cell receptor beta chain is from a study of cytomegalovirus exposure and HLA in healthy donors. V was trimmed by 0 bases and J by 7 bases, leaving 7 bases between them. The germline V gene encodes CDR1 MNHNY and CDR2 SVGAGI (reference sequence). The CDR3 runs 13 residues. Using immunoSEQ multiplex PCR, the repertoire was profiled, and TCRdb retains in-frame clones only, with some absent. The profile covers some 110,000 clones, with around 89% appearing a single time and about 1.8% taken by the ten largest. The sequencing sample was made of PBMCs. This TCR derives from a woman aged 18-30 years in good health and CMV-seropositive. The chain is built from TRBV6-6 and TRBJ1-3, with a weak D call TRBD1 (5 bases). This CDR3 reads CASSYSRGNTIYF. DNA for the CDR3: TGTGCCAGCAGTTACTCGCGGGGGAACACCATATATTTT.